This T cell receptor (beta chain) derives from a study of cytomegalovirus exposure and HLA in healthy donors. The germline gives CDR1 SGHNT, CDR2 YYREEE (reference sequence). V lost 0 bases, J lost 7 bases, and 5 bases stayed unmatched. CDR3 length: 14 residues. Healthy bone marrow donors formed the donor group. Primers included in the PCR were 60 Vbeta and 13 Jbeta primers. Assay used: immunoSEQ multiplex PCR; TCRdb lists only in-frame clones, some missing. The sample yields roughly 120,000 clones, roughly 69% seen once. The chain links TRBV5-4 to TRBJ2-7, with 9 bases fitting TRBD2. What was sequenced was PBMCs. The TCR sequence derives from a woman in her twenties or thirties in good health and CMV-seronegative. DNA of the CDR3: TGTGCCAGCAGCTTGGATAGCGGGAGAGGAGAGCAGTACTTC. Its protein product is CASSLDSGRGEQYF.